This T cell receptor beta chain is from a study of vaccination and CD4 T cells after COVID-19. Background on the study: With a range of 35 to 161, the median interval from diagnosis to drawing post-COVID samples was around 100 days. For control cultures, the treatment was a CEFX pool, an HIV-1 Nef pool, or no peptide. Overlapping SARS-CoV-2, HCoV-NL63, HCoV-OC43 and HCoV-229E spike peptides were used to stimulate cells.

Worth noting for this clonotype: Its antigen is unidentified.

This CDR3 is 11 amino acids long. Per germline, CDR1 MNHNS and CDR2 SASEGT. V lost 7 bases and J lost 2, with 3 bases in between. Oncomine TCR Beta short-read sequencing was applied to DNA from cultured CD4+ T cells. TCRdb re-called the PCR reads with MiXCR, one entry per CDR3 protein. Of some 25,000 distinct CDR3 sequences listed, around half were seen once; the top ten hold roughly 6%. Treatment noted: 10-day PBMC culture with coronavirus spike peptide pools or control peptides (ViraFEST assay). V is TRBV6-1 and J is TRBJ1-3; no firm D call. The source is a human donor who had recovered from COVID-19. Input material: CD4+ T cells from blood, cultured in vitro. The CDR3 DNA follows: TGTGCCAGCAAAACTGGAAACACCATATATTTT. This translates into CASKTGNTIYF.